Detailed here is one T cell receptor (beta chain). The target antigen is unknown. The data derive from a study of a mutant IDH1 vaccine in newly diagnosed glioma. Study background: Vaccine administration was initiated 4-6 weeks following radiotherapy alone, or with temozolomide cycles. Study-wide results and caveats: Top-clonotype changes in peripheral T cells seemed unrelated to pseudoprogression.

Profiled with immunoSEQ multiplex PCR; TCRdb holds only in-frame clones, not every one. The sample holds under 40,000 clones, around four fifths seen once. Indicated time point: week 35, safety follow-up. A 20-mer mutant IDH1 peptide at 300 ug was injected subcutaneously with topical imiquimod. Donors had new IDH1-mutant astrocytomas of WHO grade 3 or 4 (ATRX-lost). The ends lost 3 bases at V and 2 bases at J; junction bases unmatched: 6. The germline V gene has CDR1 LGHNA and CDR2 YSLEER. The CDR3 consists of 16 residues. The gene calls are TRBV4-3 and TRBJ2-1; 8 positions match TRBD2. The TCR originated in a woman aged 40 to 55 with glioma. The specimen comprised PBMCs, sampled from a glioma patient whose treatment included an IDH1 peptide vaccine. The CDR3 DNA sequence: TGCGCCAGCAGCCACGACGGGGGGGTCCCCTACAATGAGCAGTTCTTC. Its translation is CASSHDGGVPYNEQFF.